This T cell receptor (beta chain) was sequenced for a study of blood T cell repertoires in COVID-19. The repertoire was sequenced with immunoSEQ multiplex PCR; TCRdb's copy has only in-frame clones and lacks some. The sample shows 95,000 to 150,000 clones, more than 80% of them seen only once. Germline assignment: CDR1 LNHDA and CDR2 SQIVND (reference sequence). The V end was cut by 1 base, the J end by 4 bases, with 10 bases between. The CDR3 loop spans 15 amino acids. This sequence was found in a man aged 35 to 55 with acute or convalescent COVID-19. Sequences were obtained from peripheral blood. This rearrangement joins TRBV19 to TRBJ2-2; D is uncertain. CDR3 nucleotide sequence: TGTGCCAGTAGTATAGGCTCAGATTTCACCGGGGAGCTGTTTTTT. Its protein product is CASSIGSDFTGELFF. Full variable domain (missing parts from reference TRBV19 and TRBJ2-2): DGGITQSPKYLFRKEGQNVTLSCEQNLNHDAMYWYRQDPGQGLRLIYYSQIVNDFQKGDIAEGYSVSREKKESFPLTVTSAQKNPTAFYLCASSIGSDFTGELFFGEGSRLTVL.